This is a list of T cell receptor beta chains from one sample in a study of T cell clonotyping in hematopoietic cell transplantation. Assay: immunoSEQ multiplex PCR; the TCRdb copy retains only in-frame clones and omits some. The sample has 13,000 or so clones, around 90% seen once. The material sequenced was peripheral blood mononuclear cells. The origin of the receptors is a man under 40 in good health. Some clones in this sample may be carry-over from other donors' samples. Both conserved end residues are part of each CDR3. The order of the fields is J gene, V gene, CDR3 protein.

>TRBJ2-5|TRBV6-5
CASVQGQTQYF
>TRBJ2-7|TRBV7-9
CASSLDLRDTRTYEQYF
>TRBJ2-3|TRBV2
CASSVQGPMDTQYF
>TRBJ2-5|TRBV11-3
CASSSQETQYF
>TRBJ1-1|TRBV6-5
CASSPRGQGNTEAFF
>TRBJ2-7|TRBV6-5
CASSKTGQLYEQYF
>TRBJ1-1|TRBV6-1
CASSQRGTEAFF
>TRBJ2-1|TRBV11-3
CASSLHGGSYNEQFF
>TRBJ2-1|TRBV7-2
CASSPGQGNHEQFF
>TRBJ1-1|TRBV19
CASSRMAEAFF
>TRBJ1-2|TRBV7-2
CASSLVQVSGYTF
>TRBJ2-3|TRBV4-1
CASSQTAGAPDTQYF
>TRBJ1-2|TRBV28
CASSPRAVVLGYTF
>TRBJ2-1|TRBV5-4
CASSLGAGLTYNEQFF
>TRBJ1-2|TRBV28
CASSEGFQLYGYTF
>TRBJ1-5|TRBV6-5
CASRGGSNQPQHF
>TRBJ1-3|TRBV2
CASNLGSGNTIYF
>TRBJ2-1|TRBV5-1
CASSFGQGVMDEQFF
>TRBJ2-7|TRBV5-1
CASSLRVQGTSGNEQYF
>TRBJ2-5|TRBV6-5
CASSSTGIETQYF
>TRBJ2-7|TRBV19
CASSPMRLADSYEQYF
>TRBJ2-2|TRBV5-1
CASGSGALGELFF
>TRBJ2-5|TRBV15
CATSRGSGETQYF
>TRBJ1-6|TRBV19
CASSSFPYNSPLHF
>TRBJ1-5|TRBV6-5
CASSFNSNQPQHF
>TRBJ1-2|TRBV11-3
CASSLAGGSYGYTF
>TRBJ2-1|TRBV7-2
CASSIRTSDQFF
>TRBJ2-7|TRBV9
CASSVGAYASYEQYF
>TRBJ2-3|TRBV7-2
CASSLQGGSTDTQYF
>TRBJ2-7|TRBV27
CASSLSGQDYEQYF
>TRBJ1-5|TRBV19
CASSIRGGRYVQPQHF
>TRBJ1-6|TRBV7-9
CASSSTPGTGRKSPLHF
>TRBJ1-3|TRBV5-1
CASSPALTGNTIYF
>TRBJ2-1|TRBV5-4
CASSSRLAGAHNEQFF
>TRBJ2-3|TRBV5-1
CASSLAYGAGGVDTQYF
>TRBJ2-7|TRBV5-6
CASSSIGTGFYEQYF
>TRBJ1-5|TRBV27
CASSLLGGSNQPQHF
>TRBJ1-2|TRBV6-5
CASSYSSVNGYTF
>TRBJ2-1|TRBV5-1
CASSLWGGSGNEQFF
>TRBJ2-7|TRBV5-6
CASSLAVGMGEQYF
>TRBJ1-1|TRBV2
CASSAQGMNTEAFF
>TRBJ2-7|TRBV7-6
CASSSGGPYEQYF
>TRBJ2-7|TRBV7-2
CASTSVISSYEQYF
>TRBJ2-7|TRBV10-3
CAITENRGDEQYF
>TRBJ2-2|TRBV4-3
CASSQEPNTGELFF
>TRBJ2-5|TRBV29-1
CSVGQETQYF
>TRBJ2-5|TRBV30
CAWSPGGGRETQYF
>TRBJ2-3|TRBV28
CASSLWGVADTQYF
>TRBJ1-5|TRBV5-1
CASSLGGSENQPQHF
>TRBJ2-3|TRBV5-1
CASSPTPGQPGTDTQYF
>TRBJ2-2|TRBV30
CAWRRGWDTGELFF
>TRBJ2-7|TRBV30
CAWRAKPGQSSYEQYF
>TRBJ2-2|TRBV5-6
CASNNGQGLGELFF
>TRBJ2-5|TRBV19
CASSASGMQETQYF
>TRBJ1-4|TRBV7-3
CASSLNAGEKLFF
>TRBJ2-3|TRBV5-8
CASSRGLNTDTQYF
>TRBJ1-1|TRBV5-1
CASSRVMNTEAFF
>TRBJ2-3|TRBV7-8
CASSFDSGSGSDTQYF